One and the same sample provided the 28 T cell receptor beta chains below, sequenced in a study of beta chain features in type 1 diabetes. The authors reverse transcribed all of the isolated RNA, so sequencing captured expressed TCRB transcripts. The table came from immunoSEQ multiplex PCR; TCRdb's copy has only in-frame clones and leaves some out. The sample holds fewer than 500,000 clones, roughly 13% seen once. Sequenced material: naive CD4+ T cells from blood. The receptors derive from a man aged 25 to 40 in good health.

This clone was found a few times. The chain has TRBV18 and TRBJ2-1; possibly TRBD2 for D (6 bases). There are 14 residues in the CDR3. Trimming took 2 bases from V and 5 from J, leaving 10 bases between them. Germline V lookup: CDR1 KGHSH, CDR2 LQKENI. The CDR3 DNA sequence: TGTGCCAGCTCACCAGCGGGACCCAACAATGAGCAGTTCTTC. This translates into CASSPAGPNNEQFF.

In this sample, this clone turned up a few times. The gene calls are TRBV10-3 and TRBJ1-1, with D uncertain. Germline V lookup: CDR1 ENHRY, CDR2 SYGVKD. This CDR3 is 14 amino acids long. Deletions cut 3 bases from V and 4 bases from J, with 12 bases between. The CDR3 spells CAISEGGRGTEAFF. In DNA form, the CDR3 reads TGTGCCATCAGTGAAGGAGGCCGAGGCACTGAAGCTTTCTTT.

This clone occurred a few times. The rearrangement joins TRBV9 to TRBJ2-1; 9 bases agree with TRBD2. V dropped 3 bases and J dropped 5; count of bases not matched to a gene: 6. CDR3 length: 15 residues. The germline V gene has CDR1 SGDLS and CDR2 YYNGEE. CDR3 amino acids: CASSASTSGHNEQFF. The DNA of the CDR3 is TGTGCCAGCAGCGCGTCGACTAGCGGCCACAATGAGCAGTTCTTC.

The chain links TRBV20-1 to TRBJ2-2, with D perhaps matching TRBD1 or TRBD2 (5 bases each). V was trimmed by 5 bases and J by 10 bases, leaving 11 bases between them. Germline values: CDR1 DFQATT, CDR2 SNEGSKA (reference sequence). The CDR3 is 11 residues long. DNA for the CDR3: TGCAGTGCTTTGGGACCGGTGGAGCTGTTTTTT. Its translation: CSALGPVELFF.

This clone was seen more than once but under ten times. The rearrangement uses TRBV6-6 and TRBJ2-5; D is unclear. Trimming pared 5 bases from V and 1 base from J, leaving 11 bases between. CDR1 and CDR2 (germline): MNHNY, SVGAGI (reference sequence). This CDR3 region has 14 residues. The CDR3 DNA reads TGTGCCAGCAGTCCACACGCAGGCCAAGAGACCCAGTACTTC. Amino acid sequence: CASSPHAGQETQYF.

The table lists this clone with a few counts. The chain is built from TRBV5-1 and TRBJ2-4; no firm D call. Germline V gives CDR1 SGHRS, CDR2 YFSETQ. Trimming left V 3 bases short and J 1 base short, with 8 bases between. The CDR3 totals 14 residues. The CDR3 DNA reads as TGCGCCAGCAGCTCTAACACTGCCAAAAACATTCAGTACTTC. This translates into CASSSNTAKNIQYF.

The rearrangement uses TRBV7-2 and TRBJ1-3, with D unresolved. The germline gives CDR1 SGHTA, CDR2 FQGNSA. V was pared by 2 bases and J by 7 bases, with 3 bases between. The CDR3 loop spans 11 amino acids. CDR3 DNA sequence: TGTGCCAGCAGCTTATTCAACACCATATATTTT. It encodes CASSLFNTIYF.

This chain connects TRBV28 to TRBJ1-1, with a possible D match to TRBD1 (5 bases). The CDR3 is made up of 16 amino acids. Trimming took off 2 bases at V and 1 base at J, with 14 bases between the two ends. Germline V gene sequence: CDR1 MDHEN, CDR2 SYDVKM. CDR3 in DNA: TGTGCCAGCAGTTTAAGCTGGACCGGGGCGAACACTGAAGCTTTCTTT. Residues: CASSLSWTGANTEAFF. The full variable domain, rest sourced from reference TRBV28 and TRBJ1-1, is DVKVTQSSRYLVKRTGEKVFLECVQDMDHENMFWYRQDPGLGLRLIYFSYDVKMKEKGDIPEGYSVSREKKERFSLILESASTNQTSMYLCASSLSWTGANTEAFFGQGTRLTVV.

The rearrangement links TRBV7-2 to TRBJ2-1; the D gene is possibly TRBD2 (5 bases). V lost 2 bases, J lost 8 bases, and 7 bases lay in between. This CDR3 is built from 12 residues. The germline gives CDR1 SGHTA, CDR2 FQGNSA. CDR3 nucleotides: TGTGCCAGCAGCTTACCGGACTATGAGCAGTTCTTC. It yields the protein CASSLPDYEQFF.

This chain uses TRBV5-1 with TRBJ2-1, with 8 bases matching TRBD1. This CDR3 contains 16 residues. Trimming at V came to 0 bases and at J to 2 bases, leaving 4 bases not matched to a gene. Germline CDR1 is SGHRS and CDR2 is YFSETQ. The CDR3, as DNA: TGCGCCAGCAGCTTGGACAGGGGGGCCGCCTACAATGAGCAGTTCTTC. It is translated as CASSLDRGAAYNEQFF.

Only a few counts were recorded for this clone. V is TRBV5-1 and J is TRBJ2-7, with 8 bases fitting TRBD2. The CDR3 has 14 residues. Trimming at V came to 4 bases and at J to 6 bases, leaving 9 bases not matched to a gene. CDR1 is SGHRS, CDR2 YFSETQ, per germline. CDR3 amino acids: CASSPTAGVPEQYV. CDR3 sequence (DNA): TGCGCCAGCAGCCCCACAGCGGGAGTCCCCGAGCAGTACGTC.

The chain combines TRBV7-2 with TRBJ1-5; D possibly corresponds to TRBD1 (6 bases). This CDR3 has 15 residues. Looked up from germline, CDR1 is SGHTA and CDR2 is FQGNSA. Trimming took off 5 bases at V and 6 bases at J, with 17 bases between the two ends. The CDR3 nucleotides are TGTGCCAGCAGCCCGCCAGGGGTAAGAAGTCAGCCCCAGCATTTT. Residues: CASSPPGVRSQPQHF.

The chain is built from TRBV25-1 and TRBJ2-7; D gene uncertain. Trimming pared 0 bases from V and 7 bases from J, leaving 7 bases between. Per germline, CDR1 MGHDK and CDR2 SYGVNS. The CDR3 is 12 amino acids. The CDR3 region has the DNA TGTGCCAGCAGTGAATATTTGGGGGAGCAGTACTTC. This gives the protein CASSEYLGEQYF.

The V and J genes are TRBV2 and TRBJ1-2; TRBD1 matches at 9 bases. V trimming: 6 bases; J trimming: 2 bases; junction bases outside the gene matches: 10. The CDR3 is made up of 16 amino acids. Germline CDR1 SNHLY, CDR2 FYNNEI. The DNA of the CDR3 is TGTGCCAGCAGGAAAACGGGACAGGGATCAAACTATGGCTACACCTTC. This encodes CASRKTGQGSNYGYTF.

The V gene is TRBV21-1, the J gene TRBJ2-1; TRBD2, the D gene given by the table, was not confirmed from the DNA. TRBV21-1 is tagged as a pseudogene. The CDR3 contains 13 residues. The CDR3 DNA sequence: TGTGCCAGCAGCAACCCCGGGGATAATGAGCAGTTCTTC. It yields the protein CASSNPGDNEQFF.

This clone was counted a few times. The J gene is TRBJ1-1, the V gene TRBV18; no definite D call. The germline V and J ends were trimmed by 0 bases and 7 bases, with 9 bases remaining between them. The CDR3 has 13 amino acids. In germline, CDR1 is KGHSH, CDR2 LQKENI. The CDR3 region is CASSPPGKGEAFF. The CDR3 DNA follows: TGTGCCAGCTCACCACCCGGGAAGGGTGAAGCTTTCTTT.

This clone was seen only a few times. Different DNA sequences within this sample yield the same CDR3. The V and J genes are TRBV29-1 and TRBJ2-7, with a possible D match to TRBD1 (6 bases). The V end was cut by 7 bases, the J end by 5 bases, with 15 bases between. The CDR3 is 12 amino acids. From germline, CDR1 is SQVTM and CDR2 ANQGSEA. The CDR3, as DNA: TGCAGCGGCGGATGGGGGCTCCACGAGCAGTACTTC. Its protein product is CSGGWGLHEQYF.

This clone was detected a few times. The V and J genes are TRBV4-2 and TRBJ2-1, with 9 bases identical to TRBD2. Trimming at V came to 0 bases and at J to 8 bases, leaving 11 bases not matched to a gene. The CDR3 extends over 17 amino acids. Germline V gene lookup returns CDR1 LGHNA and CDR2 YNFKEQ. Here the CDR3 reads CASSQDGTSSHRDEQFF. CDR3 DNA: TGTGCCAGCAGCCAAGATGGGACTAGCAGTCATCGGGATGAGCAGTTCTTC.

This rearrangement joins TRBV9 to TRBJ2-1, with 7 positions matching TRBD1. The CDR3 spans 16 residues. V lost 1 base, J lost 1 base, and 5 bases stayed unmatched. Germline V gives CDR1 SGDLS, CDR2 YYNGEE. CDR3 nucleotide sequence: TGTGCCAGCAGCGTATCCGGCAGGGGGTCCTACAATGAGCAGTTCTTC. Amino acid sequence: CASSVSGRGSYNEQFF.

This chain joins TRBV29-1 and TRBJ2-1; TRBD2 agrees at 9 bases. The CDR3 is 14 amino acids. V shed 7 bases and J 7 bases; nucleotides not matched to a gene: 11. CDR1 and CDR2 (germline): SQVTM, ANQGSEA. The CDR3 loop is CSGTPAGGVNEQFF. In nucleotides, the CDR3 is TGCAGCGGGACCCCAGCGGGAGGTGTGAATGAGCAGTTCTTC.

This clone was seen a few times. The chain couples TRBV5-4 to TRBJ2-3; TRBD2 aligns across 11 bases. Germline V gene data show CDR1 as SGHNT and CDR2 as YYREEE (reference sequence). The CDR3 is 16 amino acids. V was pared by 6 bases and J by 6 bases, with 12 bases of the junction left unmatched. This chain's CDR3 is CASTSLAGGRPDTQYF. In DNA, the CDR3 is TGTGCCAGCACCTCCTTAGCGGGGGGGCGACCTGATACGCAGTATTTT.

For this clone: The junction departs from the called germline gene at one end, perhaps through a read error. V is TRBV2 and J is TRBJ2-5; D is unclear. This CDR3 is 13 amino acids long. The germline V gene encodes CDR1 SNHLY and CDR2 FYNNEI. CDR3 DNA sequence: TGTGCCAGCAGTGTGAGCCTTCAAGGGACCCAGTACTTC. Translated: CASSVSLQGTQYF.

A few counts support this clone. The chain couples TRBV7-9 to TRBJ1-4, with 7 bases matching TRBD1. In germline, CDR1 is SEHNR, CDR2 FQNEAQ (reference sequence). J gave up 10 bases and V 5 bases, and 7 bases lay outside the gene matches. The CDR3 totals 13 residues. Here the CDR3 DNA reads TGTGCCAGCAGCCCCGGACAGGCGAGAAAACTGTTTTTT. This gives the protein CASSPGQARKLFF.

The chain carries TRBV4-3 and TRBJ2-3; possible D gene TRBD2, 6 bases. Germline-derived CDR1 and CDR2 are LGHNA and YSLEER. The V gene lost 1 base and the J gene lost 2 bases, with 10 bases spanning the gap. This CDR3 has 15 residues. For the CDR3, the DNA is TGCGCCAGCAGCCAAGGCGGGGCTTTCACAGATACGCAGTATTTT. Translated: CASSQGGAFTDTQYF.

This clone has a handful of counts. The chain carries TRBV4-2 and TRBJ2-1, with D possibly TRBD1 on 5 matching bases. Deletions cut 0 bases from V and 4 bases from J, with 10 bases between. Looked up from germline, CDR1 is LGHNA and CDR2 is YNFKEQ. This CDR3 is 15 amino acids long. In nucleotides, the CDR3 is TGTGCCAGCAGCCAAGAATTAAGGGGTTACAATGAGCAGTTCTTC. Translating it yields CASSQELRGYNEQFF.

This clone was seen more than once but under ten times. J is TRBJ2-5 and V is TRBV6-5; D is unresolved. CDR1 and CDR2 from the germline V gene are MNHEY and SVGAGI. This CDR3 contains 9 residues. V gave up 9 bases and J gave up 7 bases, with 6 bases separating them. The CDR3 DNA sequence: TGTGCCAGTGTAGGGACCCAGTACTTC. It specifies CASVGTQYF.

This clone was seen a handful of times. The V gene is TRBV7-2, the J gene TRBJ2-3; 7 bases agree with TRBD2. The CDR3 is made up of 14 amino acids. CDR1 and CDR2 (germline): SGHTA, FQGNSA. The V segment lost 5 bases and the J segment 1 base; nucleotides outside the gene matches: 3. The CDR3: CASSLGLGTDTQYF. In DNA form, the CDR3 reads TGTGCCAGCAGCCTCGGACTAGGCACAGATACGCAGTATTTT.

J is TRBJ2-1 and V is TRBV18; 7 positions match TRBD1. Per germline, CDR1 KGHSH and CDR2 LQKENI. Trimming cost V 6 bases and J 7 bases; bases outside gene matches: 6. The CDR3 consists of 13 residues. CDR3 sequence reads: CASSPTGYNEQFF. Here the CDR3 DNA reads TGTGCCAGCTCCCCGACAGGGTATAATGAGCAGTTCTTC. The complete variable domain, with remaining parts taken from reference TRBV18 and TRBJ2-1, reads NAGVMQNPRHLVRRRGQEARLRCSPMKGHSHVYWYRQLPEEGLKFMVYLQKENIIDESGMPKERFSAEFPKEGPSILRIQQVVRGDSAAYFCASSPTGYNEQFFGPGTRLTVL.